This TCR beta chain was captured in a study of tumor-infiltrating lymphocytes in primary liver carcinoma. Broader study findings: The top-250-clone fraction was significantly higher in tumors than in blood (p = 0.039).

Researchers generated TCR beta cDNA from approximately 0.55 ug of total RNA, relying on a constant-region primer. Three nested multiplex PCR rounds of slightly modified ARM-PCR generated TCR beta libraries. Researchers ran the first two PCR rounds for roughly 11 cycles each with TRBV1-TRBV30 forward primers and a C-beta reverse primer. TCRdb reanalysed the multiplex PCR reads using MiXCR and keeps one entry per CDR3 protein. Seen here are about 300,000 distinct CDR3 sequences, 60% to 80% observed once, and the top ten hold roughly 10%. Germline DNA was extracted too, while blood RNA derived from unsorted whole blood. The collection of about 4 milliliters of peripheral blood preceded surgery. Germline-derived CDR1 and CDR2 are SEHNR and FQNEAQ (reference sequence). This CDR3 has 15 amino acids. Details on this clonotype: Its target is not known. Germline is not matched at one junction end, which may reflect a read error.

The receptor's source is a man aged 40-55 years with primary liver carcinoma and hepatitis B virus infection. The V gene is TRBV7-9, the J gene TRBJ2-5, with TRBD1 as a possible D gene (6 bases). Sequencing input: peripheral blood. CDR3 protein: CVSSVALGHQETQYF. CDR3 bases: TGTGTCAGCAGCGTAGCACTGGGACATCAAGAGACCCAGTACTTC.